This TCR beta chain was captured in a study of radiotherapy plus CTLA-4 blockade in lung cancer. The overall study: Patients showed objective responses in about 20% of cases and disease control in approximately 28%.

V dropped 5 bases and J dropped 3; count of bases not matched to a gene: 7. Germline V gives CDR1 MDHEN, CDR2 SYDVKM. The CDR3 runs 15 residues. Method: immunoSEQ multiplex PCR; TCRdb's copy keeps in-frame clones and lacks some. The data show tens of thousands of clones, roughly four fifths seen once. Sequencing used peripheral blood, obtained from a patient treated with radiotherapy plus ipilimumab. This clonotype was obtained from a human donor with non-small cell lung cancer that progressed on radiotherapy plus ipilimumab. The rearrangement uses TRBV28 and TRBJ1-1, with 9 bases fitting TRBD1. CDR3 region: CASSLRDRDYTEAFF. DNA of the CDR3: TGTGCCAGCAGTCTAAGGGACAGGGATTACACTGAAGCTTTCTTT.